The text below deals with one T cell receptor (beta chain). Its target is unknown. The data derive from a study of shared clonotypes between healthy human individuals. Findings and caveats of the study: Memory subsets generally showed lower estimated richness than naive subsets. Non-shared clonotypes had lower generation probabilities than clonotypes shared by all four sorted-subset donors.

TCRdb keeps only in-frame clones here, not all; method: immunoSEQ multiplex PCR. The sample lists 2 million to 2.5 million clones; approximately 96% were seen once. The CDR3 has 16 residues. CDR1 is MNHEY and CDR2 is SMNVEV in the germline V gene (reference sequence). V lost 10 bases, J lost 4 bases, and 13 bases stayed unmatched. The J gene is TRBJ2-2, the V gene TRBV27; 9 nucleotides agree with TRBD1. The sample was naive CD4+ T cells sorted from blood. Described subset: CD45RA+ positively selected. This sequence was found in a man aged 18 to 30 in good health. DNA for the CDR3: TGTGCCACCCAGGGTGGGTGGACAGGGGCCACCGGGGAGCTGTTTTTT. This codes for CATQGGWTGATGELFF.